This T cell receptor (beta chain) was documented in a study of shared clonotypes between healthy human individuals. Details on this clone: Its antigen remains unidentified. Other DNA variants within this sample encode the same CDR3.

Study findings and constraints: Clonotype sharing levels among donors were expected to vary with sequencing depth. It was the few donors that limited the genetic and exposure-history diversity represented.

Using immunoSEQ multiplex PCR, the repertoire was profiled, and TCRdb retains in-frame clones only, with some absent. The repertoire has some 2,100,000 clones, 90% to 97% of them found once; the top ten carry around 0.13%. The CDR3 is made up of 15 amino acids. The ends lost 2 bases at V and 2 bases at J; junction bases unmatched: 4. From germline, CDR1 is SGHTS and CDR2 YDEGEE. The chain is built from TRBV5-8 and TRBJ1-5, with TRBD1 matching 7 bases. The sequenced sample consisted of naive CD4+ T cells sorted from blood. The subset denotes: CD45RA+ positively selected. This clonotype was obtained from a young man in good health. CDR3 DNA sequence: TGTGCCAGCAGCTTAGGGGGCGCAGGCAATCAGCCCCAGCATTTT. Amino acid sequence: CASSLGGAGNQPQHF.